This T cell receptor beta chain was identified during a study of response to subunit inactivated influenza vaccine. Study-level findings and limits: Authors suggested few new T cells are recruited by each seasonal influenza vaccination.

As concerns this clonotype: What it binds is not known.

Each CDR3 protein gets one entry after TCRdb re-called the RT-PCR reads with MiXCR. The data contain hundreds of thousands of distinct CDR3 sequences, less than 8% of them seen just once; the ten biggest clones take up under 15%. Germline CDR1 is MNHNS and CDR2 is SASEGT. The CDR3 has 13 residues. V dropped 1 base and J dropped 7 bases, with 7 bases sitting between them. This receptor was identified in a man aged 50 to 69 who received an inactivated influenza vaccine. The source was PBMCs from blood, collected less than 30 months after vaccination. J is TRBJ2-2 and V is TRBV6-1; D unresolved. The CDR3 protein is CASSEGIGGELFF. The CDR3 DNA follows: TGTGCCAGCAGTGAAGGGATCGGCGGGGAGCTGTTTTTT.